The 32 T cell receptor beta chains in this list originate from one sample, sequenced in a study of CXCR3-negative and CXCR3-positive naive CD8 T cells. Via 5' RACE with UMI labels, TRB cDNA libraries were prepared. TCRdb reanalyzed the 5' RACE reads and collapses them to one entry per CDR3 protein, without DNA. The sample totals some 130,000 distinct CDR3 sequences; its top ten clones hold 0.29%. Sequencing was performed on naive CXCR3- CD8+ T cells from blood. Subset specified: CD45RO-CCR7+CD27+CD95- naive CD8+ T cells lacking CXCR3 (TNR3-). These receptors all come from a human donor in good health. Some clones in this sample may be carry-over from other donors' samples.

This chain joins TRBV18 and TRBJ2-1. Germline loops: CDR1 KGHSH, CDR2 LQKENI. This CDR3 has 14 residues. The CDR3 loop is CASSPWGTYNEQFF.

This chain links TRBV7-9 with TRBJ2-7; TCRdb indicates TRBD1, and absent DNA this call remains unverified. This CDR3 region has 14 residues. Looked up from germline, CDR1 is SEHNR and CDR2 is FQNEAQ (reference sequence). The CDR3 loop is CASSSLTGLLEQYF.

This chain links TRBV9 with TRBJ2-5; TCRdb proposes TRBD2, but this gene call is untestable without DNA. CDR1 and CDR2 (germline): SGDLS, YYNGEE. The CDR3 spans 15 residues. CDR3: CASSVDGGTWVTQYF. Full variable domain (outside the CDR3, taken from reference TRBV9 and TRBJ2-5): DSGVTQTPKHLITATGQRVTLRCSPRSGDLSVYWYQQSLDQGLQFLIQYYNGEERAKGNILERFSAQQFPDLHSELNLSSLELGDSALYFCASSVDGGTWVTQYFGPGTRLLVL.

The CDR3 spells CASSFPPGSGTSGGGDTQYF. The chain couples TRBV12-3 or TRBV12-4 to TRBJ2-3; TCRdb picks TRBD2, but there is no DNA to check that call. This CDR3 is built from 20 residues.

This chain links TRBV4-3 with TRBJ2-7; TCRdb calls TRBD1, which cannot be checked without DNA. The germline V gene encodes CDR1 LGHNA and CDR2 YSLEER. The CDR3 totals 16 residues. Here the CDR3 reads CASSQSPRGSAYEQYF.

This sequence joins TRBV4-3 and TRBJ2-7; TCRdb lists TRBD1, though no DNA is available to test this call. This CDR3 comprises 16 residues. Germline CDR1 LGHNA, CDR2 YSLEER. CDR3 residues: CASSQDTGHFSYEQYF.

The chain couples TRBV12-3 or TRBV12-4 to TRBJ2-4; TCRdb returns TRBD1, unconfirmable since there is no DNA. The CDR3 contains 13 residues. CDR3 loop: CASGGGAKNIQYF.

CDR3: CASSSDSGLADFYEQFF. This rearrangement joins TRBV7-9 to TRBJ2-1; TCRdb lists TRBD2, though no DNA is available to test this call. From germline, CDR1 is SEHNR and CDR2 FQNEAQ (reference sequence). The CDR3 is 17 residues long.

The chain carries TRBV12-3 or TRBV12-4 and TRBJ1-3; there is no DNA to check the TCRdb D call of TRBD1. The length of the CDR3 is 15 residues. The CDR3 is CASRPDRGSGNTIYF.

The CDR3 sequence is CASTPAVGAGEQYF. The chain links TRBV5-1 to TRBJ2-7; the D call of TRBD1 rests on TCRdb alone, since no DNA is present to check it. The CDR3 has 14 residues. CDR1 is SGHRS, CDR2 YFSETQ, per germline.

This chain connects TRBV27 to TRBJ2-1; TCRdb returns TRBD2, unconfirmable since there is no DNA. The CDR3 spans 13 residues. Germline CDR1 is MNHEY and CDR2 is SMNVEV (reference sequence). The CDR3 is CAASSGSTDEQFF.

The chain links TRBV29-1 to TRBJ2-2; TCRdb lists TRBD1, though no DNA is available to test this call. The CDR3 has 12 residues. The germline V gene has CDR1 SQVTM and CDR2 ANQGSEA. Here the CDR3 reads CSAQDSTGELFF.

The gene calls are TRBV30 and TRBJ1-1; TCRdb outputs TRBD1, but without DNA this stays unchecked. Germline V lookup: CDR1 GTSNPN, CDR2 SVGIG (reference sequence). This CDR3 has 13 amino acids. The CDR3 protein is CAWDREMNTEAFF.

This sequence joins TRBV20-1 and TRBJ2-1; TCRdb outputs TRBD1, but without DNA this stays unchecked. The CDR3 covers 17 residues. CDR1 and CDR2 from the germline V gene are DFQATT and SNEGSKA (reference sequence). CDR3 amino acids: CSARDWLGTSSYNEQFF.

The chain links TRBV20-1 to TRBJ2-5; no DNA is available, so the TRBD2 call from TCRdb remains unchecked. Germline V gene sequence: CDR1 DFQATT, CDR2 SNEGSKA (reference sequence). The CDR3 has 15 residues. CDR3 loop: CSARLAGGIQETQYF.

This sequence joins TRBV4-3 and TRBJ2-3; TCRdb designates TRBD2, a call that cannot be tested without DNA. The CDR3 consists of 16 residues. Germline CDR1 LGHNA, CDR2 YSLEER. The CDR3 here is CASSLEVVGSTDTQYF.

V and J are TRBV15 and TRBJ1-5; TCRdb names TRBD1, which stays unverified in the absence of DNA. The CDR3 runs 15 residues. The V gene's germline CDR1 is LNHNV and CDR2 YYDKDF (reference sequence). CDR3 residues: CATSPKDRSNQPQHF.

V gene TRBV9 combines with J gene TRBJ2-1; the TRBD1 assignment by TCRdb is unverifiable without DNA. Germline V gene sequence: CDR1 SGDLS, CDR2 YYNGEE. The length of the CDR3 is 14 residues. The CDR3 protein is CASSAWDRGNEQFF.

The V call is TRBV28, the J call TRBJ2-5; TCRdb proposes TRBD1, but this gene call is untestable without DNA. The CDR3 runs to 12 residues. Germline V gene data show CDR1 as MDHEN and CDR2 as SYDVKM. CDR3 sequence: CASSGLGETQYF. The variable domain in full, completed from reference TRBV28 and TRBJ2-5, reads DVKVTQSSRYLVKRTGEKVFLECVQDMDHENMFWYRQDPGLGLRLIYFSYDVKMKEKGDIPEGYSVSREKKERFSLILESASTNQTSMYLCASSGLGETQYFGPGTRLLVL.

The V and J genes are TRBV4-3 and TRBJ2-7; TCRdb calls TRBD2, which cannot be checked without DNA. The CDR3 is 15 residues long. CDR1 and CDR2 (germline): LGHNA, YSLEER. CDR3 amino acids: CASSQDEAGLYEQYF.

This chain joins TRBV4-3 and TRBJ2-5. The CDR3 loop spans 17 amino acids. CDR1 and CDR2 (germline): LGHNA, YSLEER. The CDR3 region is CASSQAYRHLGMETQYF.

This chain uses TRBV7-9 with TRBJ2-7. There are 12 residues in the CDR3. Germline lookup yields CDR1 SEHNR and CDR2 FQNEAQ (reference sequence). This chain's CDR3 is CASSLALRLLYF.

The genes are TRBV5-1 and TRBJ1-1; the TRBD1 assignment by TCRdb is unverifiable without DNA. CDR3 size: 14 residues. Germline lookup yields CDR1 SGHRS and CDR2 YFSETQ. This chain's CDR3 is CASSLRGSGPEAFF.

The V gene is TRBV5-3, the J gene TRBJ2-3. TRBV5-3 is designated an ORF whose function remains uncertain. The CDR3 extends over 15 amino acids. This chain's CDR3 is CARSLGLLGTDTQYF.

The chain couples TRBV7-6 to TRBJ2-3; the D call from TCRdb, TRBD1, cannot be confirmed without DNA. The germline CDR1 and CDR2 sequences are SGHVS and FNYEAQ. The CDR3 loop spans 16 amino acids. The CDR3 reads CASSLETGALSDTQYF.

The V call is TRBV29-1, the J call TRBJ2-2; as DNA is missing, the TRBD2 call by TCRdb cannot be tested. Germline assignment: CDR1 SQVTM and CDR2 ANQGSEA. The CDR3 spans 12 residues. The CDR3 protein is CSVALGTGELFF.

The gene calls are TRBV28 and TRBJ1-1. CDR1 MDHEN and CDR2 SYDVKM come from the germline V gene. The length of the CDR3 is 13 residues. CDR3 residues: CASSLGGITEAFF. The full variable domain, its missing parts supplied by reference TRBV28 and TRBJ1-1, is DVKVTQSSRYLVKRTGEKVFLECVQDMDHENMFWYRQDPGLGLRLIYFSYDVKMKEKGDIPEGYSVSREKKERFSLILESASTNQTSMYLCASSLGGITEAFFGQGTRLTVV.

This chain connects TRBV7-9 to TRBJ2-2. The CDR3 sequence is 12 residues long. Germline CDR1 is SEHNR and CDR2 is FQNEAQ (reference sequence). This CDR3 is CASSLDTWELFF.

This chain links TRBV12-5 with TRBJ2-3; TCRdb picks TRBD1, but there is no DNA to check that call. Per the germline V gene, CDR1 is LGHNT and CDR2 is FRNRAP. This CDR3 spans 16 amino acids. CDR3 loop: CASGPSGTGVTDTQYF.

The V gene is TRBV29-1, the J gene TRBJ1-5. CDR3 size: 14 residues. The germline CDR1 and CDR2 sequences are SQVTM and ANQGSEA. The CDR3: CSVEEGSSNQPQHF. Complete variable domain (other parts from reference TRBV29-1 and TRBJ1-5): SAVISQKPSRDICQRGTSLTIQCQVDSQVTMMFWYRQQPGQSLTLIATANQGSEATYESGFVIDKFPISRPNLTFSTLTVSNMSPEDSSIYLCSVEEGSSNQPQHFGDGTRLSIL.

The CDR3 spells CASQTAAGETQYF. The rearrangement uses TRBV28 and TRBJ2-5; TCRdb outputs TRBD2, but without DNA this stays unchecked. Germline assignment: CDR1 MDHEN and CDR2 SYDVKM. The CDR3 has 13 residues.

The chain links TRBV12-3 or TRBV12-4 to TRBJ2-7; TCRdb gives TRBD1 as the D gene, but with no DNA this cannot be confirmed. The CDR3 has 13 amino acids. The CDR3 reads CASRVGGSHEQYF.